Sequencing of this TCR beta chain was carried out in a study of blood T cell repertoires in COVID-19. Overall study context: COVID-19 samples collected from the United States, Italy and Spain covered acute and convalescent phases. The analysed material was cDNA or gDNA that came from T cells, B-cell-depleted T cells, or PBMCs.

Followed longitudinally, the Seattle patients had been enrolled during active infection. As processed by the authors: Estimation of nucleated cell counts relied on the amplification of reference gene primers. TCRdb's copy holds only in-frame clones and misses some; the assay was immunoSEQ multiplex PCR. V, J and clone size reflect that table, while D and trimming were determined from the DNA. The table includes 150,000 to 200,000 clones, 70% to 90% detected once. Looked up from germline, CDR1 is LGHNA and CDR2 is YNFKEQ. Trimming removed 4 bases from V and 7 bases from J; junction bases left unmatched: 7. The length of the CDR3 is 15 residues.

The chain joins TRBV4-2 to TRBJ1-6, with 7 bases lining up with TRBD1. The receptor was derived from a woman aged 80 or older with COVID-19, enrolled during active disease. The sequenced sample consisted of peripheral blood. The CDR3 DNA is TGTGCCAGCAGCCTCGGACAGGTTGAGAATTCACCCCTCCACTTT. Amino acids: CASSLGQVENSPLHF.